These 31 T cell receptor beta chains originate from one sample sequenced in a study of cytomegalovirus exposure and HLA in healthy donors. Using immunoSEQ multiplex PCR, the repertoire was profiled, and TCRdb retains in-frame clones only, with some absent. The sample consists of under 400,000 clones, 88% of them appearing once. Sequencing used PBMCs. Receptor source: a man aged 25 to 40 in good health and CMV-seronegative.

The gene calls are TRBV9 and TRBJ2-2; unclear D gene. The germline V gene has CDR1 SGDLS and CDR2 YYNGEE. The CDR3 is 14 amino acids. Trimming removed 3 bases at V and 5 bases at J, with 11 bases between. Here the CDR3 reads CASSAILTTGELFF. The CDR3 DNA reads TGTGCCAGCAGCGCGATCCTGACAACCGGGGAGCTGTTTTTT. The variable domain in full, with the rest retrieved from reference TRBV9 and TRBJ2-2, is DSGVTQTPKHLITATGQRVTLRCSPRSGDLSVYWYQQSLDQGLQFLIQYYNGEERAKGNILERFSAQQFPDLHSELNLSSLELGDSALYFCASSAILTTGELFFGEGSRLTVL.

The rearrangement links TRBV9 to TRBJ2-2; 12 bases fit TRBD2. The CDR3 spans 18 residues. Germline V gene sequence: CDR1 SGDLS, CDR2 YYNGEE. V was pared by 0 bases and J by 1 base, with 4 bases of the junction left unmatched. CDR3 sequence (DNA): TGTGCCAGCAGCGTAGCTCTAGCGGGGGGGTTGAACACCGGGGAGCTGTTTTTT. Protein sequence: CASSVALAGGLNTGELFF.

J is TRBJ2-3 and V is TRBV5-4; TRBD2 agrees at 12 bases. In germline, CDR1 is SGHNT, CDR2 YYREEE (reference sequence). Unmatched junction bases numbered 4, after V lost 3 bases and J lost 2 bases. This CDR3 has 16 residues. In DNA form, the CDR3 reads TGTGCCAGCAGCTCTTGGACTAGCGGGGACACAGATACGCAGTATTTT. Translated: CASSSWTSGDTDTQYF.

The chain joins TRBV27 to TRBJ1-4, with TRBD1 as a possible D gene (6 bases). The V gene's germline CDR1 is MNHEY and CDR2 SMNVEV (reference sequence). The CDR3 contains 14 residues. V was trimmed by 2 bases and J by 8 bases, leaving 12 bases between them. CDR3 loop: CASSLTWTEEKLFF. CDR3 sequence (DNA): TGTGCCAGCAGTTTAACCTGGACAGAGGAAAAACTGTTTTTT.

J is TRBJ2-2 and V is TRBV25-1, with D uncertain. CDR3 size: 14 residues. V was shortened by 5 bases and J by 1 base, with 8 bases between the two germline ends. CDR1 and CDR2 (germline): MGHDK, SYGVNS. CDR3 bases: TGTGCCAGCAGTTTTAGACAGAACACCGGGGAGCTGTTTTTT. Translated, it gives CASSFRQNTGELFF.

This clone showed up just a few times. This chain connects TRBV6-5 to TRBJ2-1; D remains ambiguous. In germline, CDR1 is MNHEY, CDR2 SVGAGI. V dropped 3 bases and J dropped 5 bases, with 2 bases sitting between them. CDR3 length equals 11 residues. The CDR3 region is CASSYNNEQFF. CDR3 DNA: TGTGCCAGCAGTTATAACAATGAGCAGTTCTTC.

This clone was seen a handful of times. The gene calls are TRBV27 and TRBJ2-5; 7 bases are a match to TRBD1. CDR1 is MNHEY and CDR2 is SMNVEV in the germline V gene (reference sequence). The CDR3 runs 17 residues. J gave up 2 bases and V 6 bases, and 15 bases lay outside the gene matches. The CDR3 spells CASRGPPPAGGQETQYF. CDR3 in DNA: TGTGCCAGCAGAGGTCCCCCCCCCGCAGGGGGACAAGAGACCCAGTACTTC.

V gene TRBV7-2 combines with J gene TRBJ1-1, with D unclear. Deletions cut 5 bases from V and 3 bases from J, with 10 bases between. Germline CDR1 and CDR2: SGHTA and FQGNSA. The CDR3 sequence is 13 residues long. The chain's CDR3 is CASSASLDTEAFF. CDR3 nucleotides: TGTGCCAGCAGCGCCTCTTTAGACACTGAAGCTTTCTTT.

The V call is TRBV19, the J call TRBJ1-1; 7 bases are shared with TRBD1. CDR1 is LNHDA, CDR2 SQIVND, per germline (reference sequence). The CDR3 length is 15 residues. The V and J ends lost 5 bases and 3 bases, in that order; junction bases with no gene match: 9. The CDR3 here is CASSDSGGPHTEAFF. DNA for the CDR3: TGTGCCAGTAGTGATTCAGGGGGTCCTCACACTGAAGCTTTCTTT.

The J gene is TRBJ1-6, the V gene TRBV4-3, with unresolved D. Per germline, CDR1 LGHNA and CDR2 YSLEER. The CDR3 is 18 residues long. Trimming removed 0 bases at V and 0 bases at J, with 12 bases between. The CDR3 DNA is TGCGCCAGCAGCCAAGAAAAGGAGCCCAGCTCCTATAATTCACCCCTCCACTTT. Translating gives CASSQEKEPSSYNSPLHF.

The rearrangement joins TRBV5-4 to TRBJ1-1; no reliable D call. The CDR3 extends over 16 amino acids. Trimming took 2 bases from V and 3 from J, leaving 17 bases between them. Germline V CDR1 and CDR2: SGHNT, YYREEE (reference sequence). CDR3 loop: CASSLSSRGLYTEAFF. The CDR3 DNA reads TGTGCCAGCAGCTTATCAAGTCGAGGACTTTACACTGAAGCTTTCTTT.

The V and J genes are TRBV9 and TRBJ2-1, with 8 bases aligning to TRBD2. V gave up 1 base and J gave up 5 bases; unmatched junction bases: 8. This CDR3 is built from 16 residues. Germline V gene sequence: CDR1 SGDLS, CDR2 YYNGEE. This CDR3 is CASSVQRGLGDNEQFF. In DNA, the CDR3 is TGTGCCAGCAGCGTACAGCGGGGGTTGGGAGACAATGAGCAGTTCTTC.

This sequence joins TRBV7-9 and TRBJ2-3; 9 positions match TRBD2. Germline CDR1 is SEHNR and CDR2 is FQNEAQ (reference sequence). The CDR3 is made up of 15 amino acids. Trimming removed 6 bases from V and 2 bases from J; junction bases left unmatched: 6. The DNA of the CDR3 is TGTGCCAGCAGACCTCTAGCGGGGAACACAGATACGCAGTATTTT. Residues: CASRPLAGNTDTQYF.

The chain links TRBV10-2 to TRBJ2-2, with D maybe TRBD2 (5 bases). V shed 8 bases and J shed 4 bases, with 23 bases lying between them. Per germline, CDR1 WSHSY and CDR2 SAAADI. The CDR3 is made up of 17 amino acids. CDR3 amino acids: CASASEVLGLITGELFF. CDR3 in DNA: TGCGCCAGCGCCTCGGAGGTCCTCGGCCTTATCACCGGGGAGCTGTTTTTT.

The genes are TRBV5-1 and TRBJ2-1; perhaps TRBD1 as D (5 bases). Germline V gene lookup returns CDR1 SGHRS and CDR2 YFSETQ. Between the trimmed V and J ends, which lost 6 bases and 0 bases, there was a span of 13 bases. The CDR3 runs 15 residues. The CDR3 sequence: CASTRQTSSYNEQFF. The CDR3 coding sequence is TGCGCCAGCACTAGACAGACCAGCTCCTACAATGAGCAGTTCTTC. The full variable domain, in which reference TRBV5-1 and TRBJ2-1 provide the parts outside the CDR3, is KAGVTQTPRYLIKTRGQQVTLSCSPISGHRSVSWYQQTPGQGLQFLFEYFSETQRNKGNFPGRFSGRQFSNSRSEMNVSTLELGDSALYLCASTRQTSSYNEQFFGPGTRLTVL.

The chain links TRBV7-9 to TRBJ2-3; unclear D gene. Germline V lookup: CDR1 SEHNR, CDR2 FQNEAQ (reference sequence). CDR3 length equals 12 residues. The ends were cut back, 5 bases at V and 5 bases at J, with 8 bases in the middle. The CDR3 loop reads CASSHPQDTQYF. The CDR3, as DNA: TGTGCCAGCAGCCATCCCCAAGATACGCAGTATTTT.

V and J are TRBV6-6 and TRBJ2-7, with 9 nucleotides matching TRBD1. Germline V CDR1 and CDR2: MNHNY, SVGAGI (reference sequence). The length of the CDR3 is 16 residues. The V and J ends lost 6 bases and 0 bases, in that order; junction bases with no gene match: 9. CDR3 residues: CASRIRGQGNSYEQYF. The CDR3 nucleotides are TGTGCCAGCAGAATCCGGGGACAGGGTAACTCCTACGAGCAGTACTTC.

This sequence joins TRBV5-6 and TRBJ1-3; the D gene is possibly TRBD1 (6 bases). Deletions cut 4 bases from V and 3 bases from J, with 17 bases between. CDR3 length: 16 residues. Germline CDR1 is SGHDT and CDR2 is YYEEEE. The CDR3 sequence: CASSPRGGAGGNTIYF. The CDR3 bases are TGTGCCAGCAGCCCCCGTGGGGGGGCGGGTGGAAACACCATATATTTT. The complete variable domain, with remaining parts taken from reference TRBV5-6 and TRBJ1-3, reads DAGVTQSPTHLIKTRGQQVTLRCSPKSGHDTVSWYQQALGQGPQFIFQYYEEEERQRGNFPDRFSGHQFPNYSSELNVNALLLGDSALYLCASSPRGGAGGNTIYFGEGSWLTVV.

There are a few counts of this clone. In the same sample, other DNA sequences code for this CDR3. The chain carries TRBV7-9 and TRBJ1-1; TRBD1 matches 9 bases. There are 14 residues in the CDR3. Germline CDR1 SEHNR, CDR2 FQNEAQ (reference sequence). Germline trimming cut 5 bases from V and 1 base from J; bases unmatched to any gene: 2. This chain's CDR3 is CASSPGQGNTEAFF. As DNA, the CDR3 is TGTGCCAGCAGCCCGGGACAGGGGAACACTGAAGCTTTCTTT. The full variable domain, rest sourced from reference TRBV7-9 and TRBJ1-1, is DTGVSQNPRHKITKRGQNVTFRCDPISEHNRLYWYRQTLGQGPEFLTYFQNEAQLEKSRLLSDRFSAERPKGSFSTLEIQRTEQGDSAMYLCASSPGQGNTEAFFGQGTRLTVV.

The chain joins TRBV25-1 to TRBJ1-6; D is undetermined. CDR3 length: 14 amino acids. Trimming removed 6 bases at V and 14 bases at J, with 20 bases between. Germline CDR1 reads MGHDK; CDR2 reads SYGVNS. The CDR3 region has the DNA TGTGCCAGCAGCAAAAAACGGTTCGGCGGGGCCCTCCACTTT. It codes for CASSKKRFGGALHF.

This chain connects TRBV10-3 to TRBJ1-5, with D maybe TRBD1 (6 bases). V was pared by 0 bases and J by 7 bases, with 16 bases between. This CDR3 contains 16 residues. CDR1 ENHRY and CDR2 SYGVKD come from the germline V gene. The CDR3 sequence: CAISESNTGFMQPQHF. CDR3 bases: TGTGCCATCAGTGAGTCCAATACAGGGTTCATGCAGCCCCAGCATTTT.

This chain connects TRBV2 to TRBJ1-2; 7 nucleotides align to TRBD1. CDR1 is SNHLY, CDR2 FYNNEI, per germline. Trimming cost V 2 bases and J 7 bases; bases outside gene matches: 7. The length of the CDR3 is 14 residues. CDR3 region: CASSEMGTVGGYTF. CDR3 coding DNA: TGTGCCAGCAGTGAAATGGGGACAGTAGGTGGCTACACCTTC. Together with reference TRBV2 and TRBJ1-2, the CDR3 gives the full variable domain: EPEVTQTPSHQVTQMGQEVILRCVPISNHLYFYWYRQILGQKVEFLVSFYNNEISEKSEIFDDQFSVERPDGSNFTLKIRSTKLEDSAMYFCASSEMGTVGGYTFGSGTRLTVV.

This chain links TRBV7-9 with TRBJ1-5; 9 bases match TRBD1. J gave up 5 bases and V 6 bases, and 8 bases lay outside the gene matches. The CDR3 covers 15 residues. In germline, CDR1 is SEHNR, CDR2 FQNEAQ (reference sequence). This CDR3 reads CASRSGQGDDQPQHF. CDR3 sequence (DNA): TGTGCCAGCAGATCGGGACAGGGAGACGATCAGCCCCAGCATTTT.

The chain joins TRBV23-1 to TRBJ2-1, with TRBD2 identical over 7 bases. TRBV23-1 is noted as an ORF with a role that remains uncertain. CDR3 length: 17 residues. The junction had 12 bases not matched to a gene; V was cut back by 2 bases and J by 5 bases. The CDR3 DNA is TGCGCCAGCAGTCAAATTGAGTTGGAGCGGGAAGACAATGAGCAGTTCTTC. Translated: CASSQIELEREDNEQFF.

The chain carries TRBV6-5 and TRBJ2-7; D is undetermined. Deletions cut 0 bases from V and 3 bases from J, with 6 bases between. Germline V gene sequence: CDR1 MNHEY, CDR2 SVGAGI. The CDR3 consists of 13 residues. CDR3 DNA: TGTGCCAGCAGTTACTCGCGTAACTACGAGCAGTACTTC. It encodes CASSYSRNYEQYF.

CDR3 bases: TGCGCCAGCAGCCAGGACCTCAGGGAAAATCAGCCCCAGCATTTT. Protein product: CASSQDLRENQPQHF. J is TRBJ1-5 and V is TRBV4-3, with TRBD1 as a possible D gene (5 bases). V lost 3 bases and J lost 4, with 13 bases in between. The CDR3 has 15 amino acids. Germline CDR1 LGHNA, CDR2 YSLEER.

The V gene is TRBV28, the J gene TRBJ2-2, with D perhaps matching TRBD2 (6 bases). Deletions cut 5 bases from V and 2 bases from J, with 12 bases between. This CDR3 has 15 residues. Germline loops: CDR1 MDHEN, CDR2 SYDVKM. CDR3 nucleotides: TGTGCCAGCAGTCCGGGCGGGAAAAACACCGGGGAGCTGTTTTTT. Translation: CASSPGGKNTGELFF.

The chain uses TRBV6-5 and TRBJ1-2; TRBD1 matches 9 bases. The V gene end was trimmed by 2 bases and the J gene end by 5 bases; junction bases not matched to a gene: 3. CDR1 and CDR2 (germline): MNHEY, SVGAGI. The CDR3 has 14 amino acids. The CDR3 spells CASSYDRGWYGYTF. The CDR3 DNA follows: TGTGCCAGCAGTTACGACAGGGGGTGGTATGGCTACACCTTC.

This clone has only a few counts. J is TRBJ2-7 and V is TRBV5-4; D is ambiguous. V gave up 0 bases and J gave up 3 bases, with 10 bases separating them. Germline V gene data show CDR1 as SGHNT and CDR2 as YYREEE (reference sequence). The CDR3 extends over 14 amino acids. The CDR3 is CASSLDMFLYEQYF. The CDR3 coding sequence is TGTGCCAGCAGCTTGGACATGTTCCTCTACGAGCAGTACTTC.

This chain uses TRBV5-1 with TRBJ1-3; 10 nucleotides agree with TRBD1. This CDR3 has 16 residues. Trimming took 4 bases from V and 1 from J; bases not matched to a gene: 5. CDR1 is SGHRS, CDR2 YFSETQ, per germline. The CDR3 loop reads CASSGLDRGSGNTIYF. The CDR3 DNA follows: TGCGCCAGCAGCGGACTGGACAGGGGGTCTGGAAACACCATATATTTT.

V and J are TRBV9 and TRBJ2-5; 9 bases are a match to TRBD2. The CDR3 is 16 residues long. V dropped 0 bases and J dropped 0; count of bases not matched to a gene: 3. Germline CDR1 reads SGDLS; CDR2 reads YYNGEE. In DNA form, the CDR3 reads TGTGCCAGCAGCGTAGGCAGCGGGGGGTACCAAGAGACCCAGTACTTC. Amino acid sequence: CASSVGSGGYQETQYF.